These T cell receptor beta chains were read from a single sample in a study of control samples from healthy donors and cancer patients. Libraries were prepared by immunoSEQ multiplex PCR; TCRdb keeps only in-frame clonotypes and omits some of them. This repertoire shows around 94,000 clones, just over 90% found once; its top ten account for over 1.3%. Sequences were obtained from blood. Receptors were obtained from a woman aged 25 to 39 in good health. Both conserved end residues are part of each CDR3. A D gene is named only where the DNA matches it firmly. Clone size is not always given. Where it is, it says once, few, many or a class for expanded clones.

CDR3nt: TGTGCCAGCAGCTACGGGACAATTAACTATGGCTACACCTTC
CDR3aa: CASSYGTINYGYTF
abundance: NA
v_gene: TRBV5-4
j_gene: TRBJ1-2
d_gene: NA

CDR3nt: TGTGCCAGCAGTCGCTCCGGGGGCTCGAACACTGAAGCTTTCTTT
CDR3aa: CASSRSGGSNTEAFF
abundance: NA
v_gene: TRBV6-5
j_gene: TRBJ1-1
d_gene: NA

CDR3nt: TGTGCCAGCAGCTTCGAGGGGGACCCCCTCTCACCCCTCCACTTT
CDR3aa: CASSFEGDPLSPLHF
abundance: once
v_gene: TRBV11-2
j_gene: TRBJ1-6
d_gene: NA

CDR3nt: TGCAGCGTTGAATATTCGCAGGGCCGGGAGACCCAGTACTTC
CDR3aa: CSVEYSQGRETQYF
abundance: NA
v_gene: TRBV29-1
j_gene: TRBJ2-5
d_gene: NA

CDR3nt: TGTGCCAGCAGCCCACAGGGCTCTAGCACAGATACGCAGTATTTT
CDR3aa: CASSPQGSSTDTQYF
abundance: NA
v_gene: TRBV5-4
j_gene: TRBJ2-3
d_gene: NA

CDR3nt: TGCGCCAGCAGCCAAGTAGCGGGGAATAATGAAAAACTGTTTTTT
CDR3aa: CASSQVAGNNEKLFF
abundance: NA
v_gene: TRBV4-1
j_gene: TRBJ1-4
d_gene: NA

CDR3nt: TGTGCCACCAGGGACTCTGGAAACACCATATATTTT
CDR3aa: CATRDSGNTIYF
abundance: NA
v_gene: TRBV24-1
j_gene: TRBJ1-3
d_gene: NA

CDR3nt: TGTGCCAGTAAGCAACAGGGAAACTATGGCTACACCTTC
CDR3aa: CASKQQGNYGYTF
abundance: NA
v_gene: TRBV19
j_gene: TRBJ1-2
d_gene: NA

CDR3nt: TGTGCCAGCAGCTTATCCCCCACTAGCGCCGGGGAGCTGTTTTTT
CDR3aa: CASSLSPTSAGELFF
abundance: NA
v_gene: TRBV7-9
j_gene: TRBJ2-2
d_gene: TRBD2

CDR3nt: TGTGCCAGCAGTTACTCGGGTGGCAATCAGCCCCAGCATTTT
CDR3aa: CASSYSGGNQPQHF
abundance: NA
v_gene: TRBV6-2/TRBV6-3
j_gene: TRBJ1-5
d_gene: NA

CDR3nt: TGTGCCAGCAGGTCAGGGTCGAACACTGAAGCTTTCTTT
CDR3aa: CASRSGSNTEAFF
abundance: NA
v_gene: TRBV27
j_gene: TRBJ1-1
d_gene: NA

CDR3nt: TGCGCCAGCAGCCAAGCGGGGGCCGATCAGCCCCAGCATTTT
CDR3aa: CASSQAGADQPQHF
abundance: NA
v_gene: TRBV4-1
j_gene: TRBJ1-5
d_gene: NA

CDR3nt: TGTGCCAGCAGTGAATTTCCTCGCACTGAAGCTTTCTTT
CDR3aa: CASSEFPRTEAFF
abundance: NA
v_gene: TRBV6-1
j_gene: TRBJ1-1
d_gene: NA

CDR3nt: TGTGCCAGCACTACCCAAGGGGGTCAGCCCCAGCATTTT
CDR3aa: CASTTQGGQPQHF
abundance: NA
v_gene: TRBV28
j_gene: TRBJ1-5
d_gene: NA

CDR3nt: TGTGCCAGCAGCCAACAGGGTTCCTACGAGCAGTACTTC
CDR3aa: CASSQQGSYEQYF
abundance: NA
v_gene: TRBV3-1/TRBV3-2
j_gene: TRBJ2-7
d_gene: NA

CDR3nt: TGTGCCATCAGTGAGAACTCCCTTGGGGGCTATGGCTACACCTTC
CDR3aa: CAISENSLGGYGYTF
abundance: NA
v_gene: TRBV10-3
j_gene: TRBJ1-2
d_gene: NA

CDR3nt: TGTGCCAGCAGTGATTCGGGGGGTCTTGAAAAACTGTTTTTT
CDR3aa: CASSDSGGLEKLFF
abundance: NA
v_gene: TRBV2
j_gene: TRBJ1-4
d_gene: NA

CDR3nt: TGTGCCAGCAGGAATCGGGCACTTAGCACAGATACGCAGTATTTT
CDR3aa: CASRNRALSTDTQYF
abundance: NA
v_gene: TRBV2
j_gene: TRBJ2-3
d_gene: NA

CDR3nt: TGTGCCAGCAGCTTTTTAGCGGGAGTTTCGACCTACAATGAGCAGTTCTTC
CDR3aa: CASSFLAGVSTYNEQFF
abundance: NA
v_gene: TRBV7-9
j_gene: TRBJ2-1
d_gene: TRBD2

CDR3nt: TGTGCCAGCAGCAACCAAGTTGGGGGGCGCAGCTATGGCTACACCTTC
CDR3aa: CASSNQVGGRSYGYTF
abundance: NA
v_gene: TRBV28
j_gene: TRBJ1-2
d_gene: NA

CDR3nt: TGTGCCTGGAGTGTACGTGAGGCAGGGAATTCACCCCTCCACTTT
CDR3aa: CAWSVREAGNSPLHF
abundance: NA
v_gene: TRBV30
j_gene: TRBJ1-6
d_gene: NA

CDR3nt: TGTGCCACCGAGCTGGGGGGCCCCTTTTATAATTCACCCCTCCACTTT
CDR3aa: CATELGGPFYNSPLHF
abundance: NA
v_gene: TRBV21-1
j_gene: TRBJ1-6
d_gene: NA

CDR3nt: TGTGCCAGCAGCCAAGCAATGATGGGCAGGGAAAGTGGCTACACCTTC
CDR3aa: CASSQAMMGRESGYTF
abundance: once
v_gene: TRBV3-1/TRBV3-2
j_gene: TRBJ1-2
d_gene: NA

CDR3nt: TGTGCCAGCAGTTTATCGTCTGATCCGGCAAATCAGCCCCAGCATTTT
CDR3aa: CASSLSSDPANQPQHF
abundance: once
v_gene: TRBV2
j_gene: TRBJ1-5
d_gene: NA

CDR3nt: TGTGCCAGCAGCTCCTTCTGGGGGAGCACTGAAGCTTTCTTT
CDR3aa: CASSSFWGSTEAFF
abundance: NA
v_gene: TRBV11-2
j_gene: TRBJ1-1
d_gene: NA

CDR3nt: TGTGCCAGTAGTACCCCTATAGCCTACCGCCGGGACAGGGATATGGATACGCAGTATTTT
CDR3aa: CASSTPIAYRRDRDMDTQYF
abundance: NA
v_gene: TRBV19
j_gene: TRBJ2-3
d_gene: TRBD1

CDR3nt: TGTGCCAGTAGTATTTCCGAGGCAGGACCCCTCTATGGCTACACCTTC
CDR3aa: CASSISEAGPLYGYTF
abundance: NA
v_gene: TRBV19
j_gene: TRBJ1-2
d_gene: NA

CDR3nt: TGCGCCAGCAGAGGACAGGTCGAGGGGGAAGCTTTCTTT
CDR3aa: CASRGQVEGEAFF
abundance: NA
v_gene: TRBV10-1
j_gene: TRBJ1-1
d_gene: TRBD1

CDR3nt: TGTGCCTGGAGTTTGAAGGCCTCCTATGGCTACACCTTC
CDR3aa: CAWSLKASYGYTF
abundance: NA
v_gene: TRBV30
j_gene: TRBJ1-2
d_gene: NA

CDR3nt: TGTGCCAGTAGTATTGGTCAGAGAACCACAGATACGCAGTATTTT
CDR3aa: CASSIGQRTTDTQYF
abundance: NA
v_gene: TRBV19
j_gene: TRBJ2-3
d_gene: NA

CDR3nt: TGTGCCAGCAGGAGACAACTGAACACTGAAGCTTTCTTT
CDR3aa: CASRRQLNTEAFF
abundance: NA
v_gene: TRBV6-5
j_gene: TRBJ1-1
d_gene: NA

CDR3nt: TGTGCCAGCAGCCAGGTACAGCAAGAGACCCAGTACTTC
CDR3aa: CASSQVQQETQYF
abundance: once
v_gene: TRBV3-1/TRBV3-2
j_gene: TRBJ2-5
d_gene: NA

CDR3nt: TGTGCCAGCAGCTTGGCGGTGGGAGGGCCCTCCTACGAGCAGTACTTC
CDR3aa: CASSLAVGGPSYEQYF
abundance: NA
v_gene: TRBV5-8
j_gene: TRBJ2-7
d_gene: TRBD2

CDR3nt: TGCGCCAGCAGCCGGGTTACCAGGAACACTGAAGCTTTCTTT
CDR3aa: CASSRVTRNTEAFF
abundance: once
v_gene: TRBV4-1
j_gene: TRBJ1-1
d_gene: NA

CDR3nt: TGTGCCAGCAGTTATTCGGCGGAGACCCAGTACTTC
CDR3aa: CASSYSAETQYF
abundance: NA
v_gene: TRBV6-6
j_gene: TRBJ2-5
d_gene: NA

CDR3nt: TGTGCCAGCAGCTTACTTACATCCTCCTACAATGAGCAGTTCTTC
CDR3aa: CASSLLTSSYNEQFF
abundance: NA
v_gene: TRBV7-3
j_gene: TRBJ2-1
d_gene: NA

CDR3nt: TGTGCCAGCGAAAAACAGGGCCAAGAGACCCAGTACTTC
CDR3aa: CASEKQGQETQYF
abundance: NA
v_gene: TRBV6-5
j_gene: TRBJ2-5
d_gene: NA

CDR3nt: TGTGCCAGCAGGTACCAAGAAACCCTCGAGCAGTACTTC
CDR3aa: CASRYQETLEQYF
abundance: NA
v_gene: TRBV12-3/TRBV12-4
j_gene: TRBJ2-7
d_gene: NA

CDR3nt: TGTGCCAGCACCGACGGGGCAGGCCACAATGAGCAGTTCTTC
CDR3aa: CASTDGAGHNEQFF
abundance: NA
v_gene: TRBV6-6
j_gene: TRBJ2-1
d_gene: NA

CDR3nt: TGCAGTGCTAGTGTCATACCGAACACTGAAGTTTTCTTT
CDR3aa: CSASVIPNTEVFF
abundance: NA
v_gene: TRBV20-1
j_gene: TRBJ1-1
d_gene: NA

CDR3nt: TGTGCCAGCAGCCAACAAACTAGTGGGACAGGGAGCTCCTACGAGCAGTACTTC
CDR3aa: CASSQQTSGTGSSYEQYF
abundance: NA
v_gene: TRBV3-1/TRBV3-2
j_gene: TRBJ2-7
d_gene: TRBD1

CDR3nt: TGCGCCAGCAGCGCCGGACAGACTAGCACAGATACGCAGTATTTT
CDR3aa: CASSAGQTSTDTQYF
abundance: once
v_gene: TRBV5-1
j_gene: TRBJ2-3
d_gene: NA

CDR3nt: TGTGCCAGCAGCCTCGGACCCAGTGAAGAAAACATTCAGTACTTC
CDR3aa: CASSLGPSEENIQYF
abundance: NA
v_gene: TRBV5-6
j_gene: TRBJ2-4
d_gene: NA

CDR3nt: TGTGCCAGGGAAGGATTAGACAGGGGGCGAGGCTATGGCTACACCTTC
CDR3aa: CAREGLDRGRGYGYTF
abundance: NA
v_gene: TRBV25-1
j_gene: TRBJ1-2
d_gene: TRBD1

CDR3nt: TGTGCCAGCAGTTCATGGGCGGGAGAGACCCAGTACTTC
CDR3aa: CASSSWAGETQYF
abundance: NA
v_gene: TRBV12-3/TRBV12-4
j_gene: TRBJ2-5
d_gene: NA

CDR3nt: TGTGCCAGCTCACCACCTGCGAGCTCTGGAAACACCATATATTTT
CDR3aa: CASSPPASSGNTIYF
abundance: NA
v_gene: TRBV18
j_gene: TRBJ1-3
d_gene: NA

CDR3nt: TGTGCTAGTGGTTTGGTACTAACGGGACAGGGTTCGTACGAGCAGTACTTC
CDR3aa: CASGLVLTGQGSYEQYF
abundance: NA
v_gene: TRBV12-5
j_gene: TRBJ2-7
d_gene: TRBD1

CDR3nt: TGTGCCAGCACCTTCAAACTGGATGAGCAGTTCTTC
CDR3aa: CASTFKLDEQFF
abundance: NA
v_gene: TRBV5-5
j_gene: TRBJ2-1
d_gene: NA

CDR3nt: TGTGCCAGCAGTTATACTAGTAATGAGCAGTTCTTC
CDR3aa: CASSYTSNEQFF
abundance: NA
v_gene: TRBV6-6
j_gene: TRBJ2-1
d_gene: NA

CDR3nt: TGTGCCAGCAGCCAAATTGGAGAAGCTTTCTTT
CDR3aa: CASSQIGEAFF
abundance: NA
v_gene: TRBV3-1/TRBV3-2
j_gene: TRBJ1-1
d_gene: NA

CDR3nt: TGTGCCATCAGTGATGGGCAGAACACTGAAGCTTTCTTT
CDR3aa: CAISDGQNTEAFF
abundance: NA
v_gene: TRBV10-3
j_gene: TRBJ1-1
d_gene: NA